This T cell receptor (beta chain) was sequenced during a study of cytomegalovirus exposure and HLA in healthy donors (dated by TCRdb to about 2017). With respect to the entire study: According to a later analysis, one platform produced both the approximately 110 validation repertoires and the 666 repertoires of the first cohort. The aim of the study was to test whether cataloging public T cell receptors could identify signatures of past pathogen exposure. In addition to the first cohort of several hundred subjects, a separate validation cohort of approximately 120 different subjects was used. To predict cytomegalovirus infection status, the study combined high-throughput TCR immunosequencing, statistical association of individual TCRs with disease status, and machine learning. Study-level results and caveats: All 120 or so repertoires were used to score co-occurrence in the validation cohort in a later analysis, because that analysis had no HLA typing for the cohort. In a later analysis, TCRs clustered in the first cohort were found to also tend to co-occur in the roughly 130 validation repertoires, with about 93% of cluster scores above 0. Most TCR sequences were observed very rarely across donors, whereas some public TCRs were present in many individuals. In the study, around 150 TCR beta chains were listed as associated with cytomegalovirus. In vitro tests confirmed that a few of the cytomegalovirus-associated TCR beta chains recognize cytomegalovirus antigens. The classifier was reported to diagnose cytomegalovirus status with high specificity and sensitivity in both the original and validation cohorts. It was suggested by the authors that the approach could potentially be generalized to other disease states and immunological phenotypes.

Library creation used the immunoSEQ multiplex PCR assay. The authors' pipeline ran thus. A statistical classification framework was built for diagnosing cytomegalovirus status from the catalog of TCR beta chain sequences. Sourced from immuneACCESS, this table was stored by TCRdb with only in-frame sequences that have V and J called. A share of the clones is absent; for the studies checked, an unresolved V gene accounts for under half, and the remainder has no known explanation. The V and J calls and clone size were taken over from that table, and D and trimming were inferred from the DNA. Within this sample are 200,000 to 250,000 clones, with roughly 88% of them counted one time only. 2.9% of the sample goes to the ten largest clones. Separate from the approximately 700-subject first cohort, the validation cohort of 95 to 150 subjects was the group to which the donors belonged. In its sample, this clone was seen once. The antigen it recognizes is unknown. No much larger clonotype is one base removed from it; base qualities were not supplied.

The clonotype comes from a woman between 18 and 29 years old in good health and CMV-seronegative. The sample consisted of PBMCs.

For the CDR3, the sequence is CASSVGRIDRAADTQYF. The base sequence is TGTGCCAGCAGCGTAGGTCGGATAGACAGGGCGGCAGATACGCAGTATTTT. The rearranged segments are TRBV9 and TRBJ2-3; 7 nucleotides in the junction match TRBD1. Here V drops 0 bases and J drops 4 bases, and the junction holds 11 bases not matched to any gene. CDR3 length: 17 amino acids, cysteine to phenylalanine. Solely the CDR3 DNA is kept, with 51 bases framed from the first base. Taken from the germline V gene, the CDR1 and CDR2 loops are SGDLS and YYNGEE. The variable domain in full, with residues beyond the CDR3 obtained from the reference TRBV9 and TRBJ2-3 genes, is DSGVTQTPKHLITATGQRVTLRCSPRSGDLSVYWYQQSLDQGLQFLIQYYNGEERAKGNILERFSAQQFPDLHSELNLSSLELGDSALYFCASSVGRIDRAADTQYFGPGTRLTVL.